Presented here are 8 T cell receptor beta chains from one specimen sequenced in a study of blood T cell repertoires in COVID-19 (dated by TCRdb to between 2020 and 2021). The library was made by the immunoSEQ multiplex PCR assay. TCRdb obtained this table from immuneACCESS and retained in-frame rearrangements with V and J assigned. These tables miss some clones; where compared with another copy, unresolved V genes account for less than half of the shortfall, and the remainder is unexplained. The sample yields about 270,000 clones; roughly 90% were counted once. Of the sample, 1.5% to 2% falls within the top ten clones. The specimen sequenced was PBMCs or T cells enriched from blood (not recorded which). The source of these receptors is an older woman who had recovered from COVID-19.

Details on this clone: Sequence at one end of the junction differs from germline and may be a read error. The rearrangement uses TRBV4-1 and TRBJ2-1, with 10 bases aligning to TRBD2. This CDR3 is 13 amino acids long. The germline V gene encodes CDR1 MGHRA and CDR2 YSYEKL. The CDR3: CASSQSGRAARLF. The CDR3 DNA reads TGCGCCAGCAGCCAAAGCGGGAGGGCCGCCCGGCTCTTC.

This clone was observed a single time. This sequence joins TRBV12-5 and TRBJ1-2; unclear D gene. V was trimmed by 1 base and J by 2 bases, leaving 8 bases between them. The CDR3 has 14 residues. CDR1 is LGHNT, CDR2 FRNRAP, per germline. The CDR3 nucleotides read TGTGCTAGTGGTTTGGCCGACGGGAACTATGGCTACACCTTC. Translated: CASGLADGNYGYTF.

The V and J genes are TRBV19 and TRBJ2-4; D gene ambiguous. This CDR3 region has 13 residues. The V and J ends lost 8 bases and 1 base respectively, with 9 bases between them. From germline, CDR1 is LNHDA and CDR2 SQIVND (reference sequence). The CDR3 sequence is CASPPGAKNIQYF. The CDR3 region has the DNA TGTGCCAGTCCCCCCGGTGCCAAAAACATTCAGTACTTC.

The rearrangement uses TRBV5-4 and TRBJ2-1; D possibly corresponds to TRBD1 (6 bases). The CDR3 totals 16 residues. CDR1 SGHNT and CDR2 YYREEE come from the germline V gene (reference sequence). With 7 bases removed from V and 0 bases from J, the gap between germline ends came to 17 bases. CDR3 bases: TGTGCCAGCCAATGGGGCGGACAGCTCTCCTACAATGAGCAGTTCTTC. Amino acids: CASQWGGQLSYNEQFF.

The genes are TRBV5-1 and TRBJ1-4, with no clear D. Germline-derived CDR1 and CDR2 are SGHRS and YFSETQ. The CDR3 sequence is 14 residues long. V lost 7 bases and J lost 0, with 10 bases in between. CDR3 loop: CASGPQATNEKLFF. CDR3 sequence (DNA): TGCGCCAGCGGGCCGCAAGCAACTAATGAAAAACTGTTTTTT.

V usage is TRBV5-1 and J usage is TRBJ2-4; the D gene is possibly TRBD1 (5 bases). Germline V gene sequence: CDR1 SGHRS, CDR2 YFSETQ. V was cut by 0 bases and J by 2 bases, with 12 bases left in between. The CDR3 covers 16 residues. CDR3 sequence reads: CASSLVGVRTKNIQYF. CDR3 sequence (DNA): TGCGCCAGCAGCTTGGTAGGGGTTAGAACCAAAAACATTCAGTACTTC.

The chain couples TRBV2 to TRBJ2-4; a possible D gene is TRBD2 (5 bases). Germline loops: CDR1 SNHLY, CDR2 FYNNEI. The CDR3 spans 16 residues. V lost 1 base and J 0 bases, leaving 10 bases between the germline ends. CDR3 sequence: CASSEVLRGAKNIQYF. CDR3 DNA sequence: TGTGCCAGCAGTGAAGTATTACGGGGAGCCAAAAACATTCAGTACTTC. Looking up the rest from reference TRBV2 and TRBJ2-4 gives the full variable domain: EPEVTQTPSHQVTQMGQEVILRCVPISNHLYFYWYRQILGQKVEFLVSFYNNEISEKSEIFDDQFSVERPDGSNFTLKIRSTKLEDSAMYFCASSEVLRGAKNIQYFGAGTRLSVL.

As regards this clone: At one end the junction does not follow the germline gene, possibly because of a read error. Here the CDR3 DNA reads TGTGCCAGCAATTACGAGAGAGGGAACACCGGGGAGCTGTTTTTT. Its protein is CASNYERGNTGELFF. The chain is built from TRBV6-5 and TRBJ2-2; D is undetermined. The CDR3 is 15 residues long. Germline-derived CDR1 and CDR2 are MNHEY and SVGAGI.